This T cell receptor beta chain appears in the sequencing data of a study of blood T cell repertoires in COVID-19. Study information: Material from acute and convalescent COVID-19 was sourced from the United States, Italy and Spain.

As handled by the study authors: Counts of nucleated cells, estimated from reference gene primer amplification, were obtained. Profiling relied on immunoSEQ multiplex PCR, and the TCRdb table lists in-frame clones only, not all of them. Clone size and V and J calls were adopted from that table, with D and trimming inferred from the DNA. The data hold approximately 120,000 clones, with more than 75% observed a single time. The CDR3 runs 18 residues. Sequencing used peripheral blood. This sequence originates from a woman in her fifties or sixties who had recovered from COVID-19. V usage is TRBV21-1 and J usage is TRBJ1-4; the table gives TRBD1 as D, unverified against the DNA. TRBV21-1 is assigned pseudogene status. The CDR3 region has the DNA TGTGCCAGCAGCAAAGTGGAGGACAGGGTTCGCCCTAATGAAAAACTGTTTTTT. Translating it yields CASSKVEDRVRPNEKLFF.